Listed below are T cell receptor beta chains from one sample, sequenced in a study of shared clonotypes between healthy human individuals. Clones were read by immunoSEQ multiplex PCR, and TCRdb kept only the in-frame ones, dropping some. This sample has around 2.3 million clones; roughly 95% occur once, and the top ten carry more than 0.1%. The sequenced sample was naive CD4+ T cells sorted from blood. The receptors shown here come from a man between 18 and 35 years old in good health. Both conserved end residues are part of each CDR3. A D gene is named only where the DNA matches it firmly. Some rows have no size entry. The others give once, few or many, or a class for an expanded clone.

D	size	V	J	CDR3	DNA
-	-	TRBV4-1	TRBJ2-7	CASSHYLRRDIEYEQYF	TGCGCCAGCAGCCACTATTTGAGGCGGGATATTGAATACGAGCAGTACTTC
-	-	TRBV7-3	TRBJ2-3	CASSPTWGGSTDTQYF	TGTGCCAGCAGCCCAACATGGGGCGGCAGCACAGATACGCAGTATTTT
TRBD2	once	TRBV19	TRBJ2-7	CASSSGRDEQYF	TGTGCCAGTAGTAGTGGGAGGGACGAGCAGTACTTC
-	-	TRBV2	TRBJ1-2	CASSGGQASLSYGYTF	TGTGCCAGCAGTGGGGGACAAGCATCCTTATCCTATGGCTACACCTTC
TRBD1	-	TRBV6-5	TRBJ2-5	CASGDRGLETQYF	TGTGCCAGCGGAGACAGGGGGCTTGAGACCCAGTACTTC
TRBD1	-	TRBV5-1	TRBJ1-1	CASSMIGQGWGEAFF	TGCGCCAGCAGCATGATTGGACAGGGTTGGGGTGAAGCTTTCTTT
-	-	TRBV19	TRBJ2-3	CASSIQGPGEDTQYF	TGTGCCAGTAGTATACAGGGCCCCGGGGAAGATACGCAGTATTTT
-	-	TRBV19	TRBJ1-1	CASTPGFVTNTEAFF	TGTGCCAGTACCCCGGGGTTCGTTACGAACACTGAAGCTTTCTTT
-	-	TRBV9	TRBJ1-6	CASSVNEGRGNSPLHF	TGTGCCAGCAGCGTAAATGAGGGGAGAGGGAATTCACCCCTCCACTTT
-	-	TRBV9	TRBJ2-7	CASSVEGWYEQYF	TGTGCCAGCAGCGTAGAGGGGTGGTACGAGCAGTACTTC
-	-	TRBV7-9	TRBJ2-7	CASSLATYNEQYF	TGTGCCAGCAGCTTAGCGACCTACAACGAGCAGTACTTC
-	-	TRBV10-3	TRBJ2-3	CAINQGTGNTQYF	TGTGCCATCAACCAGGGGACGGGGAATACGCAGTATTTT
-	once	TRBV5-4	TRBJ1-3	CASSLGTDSGNTIYF	TGTGCCAGCAGCTTGGGCACTGACTCTGGAAACACCATATATTTT
-	-	TRBV6-1	TRBJ2-3	CASSEERNRQTDTQYF	TGTGCCAGCAGTGAAGAAAGAAACAGGCAAACAGATACGCAGTATTTT
-	-	TRBV5-6	TRBJ2-2	CASTSVGGVGELFF	TGTGCCAGCACTAGCGTGGGGGGAGTCGGGGAGCTGTTTTTT
-	-	TRBV28	TRBJ2-1	CASSLGGGSYNEQFF	TGTGCCAGCAGTTTAGGGGGTGGGTCCTACAATGAGCAGTTCTTC
TRBD2	-	TRBV7-2	TRBJ2-1	CASRLAGEQFF	TGTGCCAGCAGGTTAGCGGGCGAGCAGTTCTTC
-	-	TRBV5-1	TRBJ1-3	CASAVEGSSGNTIYF	TGCGCCAGCGCCGTGGAGGGGTCCTCTGGAAACACCATATATTTT
-	-	TRBV5-1	TRBJ2-1	CASRGGTMGNEQFF	TGCGCCAGCAGGGGAGGAACTATGGGTAATGAGCAGTTCTTC
-	once	TRBV6-1	TRBJ2-7	CASSYRTDYEQYF	TGTGCCAGCAGTTATCGGACAGACTACGAGCAGTACTTC
-	-	TRBV7-8	TRBJ1-5	CASSLRGGDSNQPQHF	TGTGCCAGCAGCCTCCGGGGGGGGGATAGCAATCAGCCCCAGCATTTT
-	-	TRBV28	TRBJ1-2	CASIKGGSNYGYTF	TGTGCCAGCATCAAAGGAGGTTCTAACTATGGCTACACCTTC
-	-	TRBV6-1	TRBJ1-2	CASSEVSIPRGYTF	TGTGCCAGCAGTGAAGTGTCTATACCCAGGGGCTACACCTTC
-	-	TRBV28	TRBJ1-5	CASSYRQVMDQPQHF	TGTGCCAGCAGCTACAGACAGGTTATGGACCAGCCCCAGCATTTT
-	-	TRBV28	TRBJ1-2	CASSPRGGYTF	TGTGCCAGCAGTCCCCGGGGTGGCTACACCTTC
TRBD2	-	TRBV6-4	TRBJ2-3	CASPRGRRWGTDTQYF	TGTGCCAGCCCCCGCGGGAGACGATGGGGCACAGATACGCAGTATTTT
TRBD2	-	TRBV28	TRBJ2-3	CASSPPRGGLGTDTQYF	TGTGCCAGCAGCCCCCCTAGGGGAGGGCTAGGCACAGATACGCAGTATTTT
-	-	TRBV20-1	TRBJ1-1	CSASSDVSAFF	TGCAGTGCTAGTTCCGATGTGAGTGCTTTCTTT
TRBD1	-	TRBV29-1	TRBJ1-1	CSVEGRGTGGNTEAFF	TGCAGCGTTGAAGGCCGAGGCACAGGGGGGAACACTGAAGCTTTCTTT
TRBD1	-	TRBV5-1	TRBJ1-2	CASSDPGQVYGYTF	TGCGCCAGCAGCGACCCGGGACAGGTTTATGGCTACACCTTC
-	-	TRBV27	TRBJ1-5	CASSSRGRGDSNQPQHF	TGTGCCAGCAGCTCTCGGGGGAGGGGCGATAGCAATCAGCCCCAGCATTTT
-	-	TRBV6-5	TRBJ1-6	CASRNDRNLNSPLHF	TGTGCCAGCAGAAATGACAGGAACCTTAATTCACCCCTCCACTTT
-	-	TRBV5-1	TRBJ1-4	CASSLGGTNEKLFF	TGCGCCAGCAGCTTAGGGGGGACTAATGAAAAACTGTTTTTT
TRBD2	-	TRBV2	TRBJ2-1	CASSVLAGEGEQFF	TGTGCCAGCAGTGTCTTAGCGGGGGAGGGTGAGCAGTTCTTC
TRBD1	-	TRBV11-1	TRBJ1-2	CASSFRGPSENYTF	TGTGCCAGCAGCTTCAGGGGGCCGTCGGAAAACTACACCTTC
-	-	TRBV5-4	TRBJ2-7	CATKAVYSYEQYF	TGTGCCACCAAGGCGGTCTATTCCTACGAGCAGTACTTC
-	-	TRBV7-9	TRBJ2-3	CASSLVRGWSTDTQYF	TGTGCCAGCAGCTTAGTTAGGGGGTGGAGCACAGATACGCAGTATTTT
TRBD2	-	TRBV11-3	TRBJ2-1	CASSFRGRANEQFF	TGTGCCAGCAGCTTTCGCGGGAGGGCCAATGAGCAGTTCTTC
-	-	TRBV18	TRBJ2-5	CASSPRKETQYF	TGTGCCAGCTCACCGAGGAAAGAGACCCAGTACTTC
-	-	TRBV7-2	TRBJ1-3	CASSHQQGAGNTIYF	TGTGCCAGCAGTCATCAACAGGGCGCTGGAAACACCATATATTTT
TRBD1	-	TRBV7-6	TRBJ1-4	CASSLVIRDRGERDNEKLFF	TGTGCCAGCAGCTTAGTAATCCGGGACAGGGGGGAACGGGATAATGAAAAACTGTTTTTT
TRBD2	-	TRBV10-1	TRBJ2-7	CASSESTLETSGFYEQYF	TGCGCCAGCAGTGAGTCGACTCTTGAAACTAGCGGGTTCTACGAGCAGTACTTC
-	-	TRBV30	TRBJ1-1	CAWTLQGRWTEAFF	TGTGCCTGGACCTTACAGGGACGATGGACTGAAGCTTTCTTT
TRBD1	once	TRBV19	TRBJ1-2	CASTHLARGLYGYTF	TGTGCCAGTACGCATTTGGCCAGGGGGCTTTATGGCTACACCTTC
TRBD2	-	TRBV5-1	TRBJ2-7	CASSFLAGEGYEQYF	TGCGCCAGCAGCTTCCTAGCGGGAGAGGGCTACGAGCAGTACTTC
TRBD2	-	TRBV28	TRBJ2-3	CASLRGGFTDTQYF	TGTGCCAGTTTAAGGGGAGGGTTCACAGATACGCAGTATTTT